A single sample is the source of the 28 T cell receptor beta chains below, sequenced in a study of cytomegalovirus exposure and HLA in healthy donors. Primers for the PCR totalled 60 Vbeta and 13 Jbeta. The repertoire was sequenced with immunoSEQ multiplex PCR; TCRdb's copy has only in-frame clones and lacks some. The sample lists around 85,000 clones; roughly 70% were seen once. Sequencing used PBMCs. All receptors derive from a man aged 25 to 40 in good health and CMV-seropositive.

The table lists this clone with a count of one. The V and J genes are TRBV9 and TRBJ2-1, with 10 nucleotides matching TRBD2. CDR1 SGDLS and CDR2 YYNGEE come from the germline V gene. The CDR3 is made up of 15 amino acids. The junction had 3 bases not matched to a gene; V was cut back by 0 bases and J by 6 bases. CDR3: CASSVVAGGINEQFF. As DNA, the CDR3 is TGTGCCAGCAGCGTAGTAGCGGGGGGAATCAATGAGCAGTTCTTC.

The genes are TRBV7-2 and TRBJ1-1, with TRBD1 matching over 9 bases. The length of the CDR3 is 15 residues. After removal of 3 bases from V and 6 bases from J, the junction contained 8 bases not matched to a gene. CDR1 is SGHTA and CDR2 is FQGNSA in the germline V gene. The CDR3 sequence is CASSFWGDRDAEAFF. CDR3 DNA sequence: TGTGCCAGCAGCTTTTGGGGGGACAGGGACGCTGAAGCTTTCTTT. Looking up the rest from reference TRBV7-2 and TRBJ1-1 gives the full variable domain: GAGVSQSPSNKVTEKGKDVELRCDPISGHTALYWYRQSLGQGLEFLIYFQGNSAPDKSGLPSDRFSAERTGGSVSTLTIQRTQQEDSAVYLCASSFWGDRDAEAFFGQGTRLTVV.

The rearrangement links TRBV19 to TRBJ2-1; D not resolved. V lost 3 bases, J lost 5 bases, and 5 bases lay in between. The CDR3 runs 12 residues. Germline V lookup: CDR1 LNHDA, CDR2 SQIVND (reference sequence). CDR3 DNA sequence: TGTGCCAGTAGTATCCGCGACAATGAGCAGTTCTTC. Protein: CASSIRDNEQFF.

The V and J genes are TRBV25-1 and TRBJ2-7; 11 bases match TRBD2. CDR1 and CDR2 (germline): MGHDK, SYGVNS. After removal of 5 bases from V and 6 bases from J, the junction contained 6 bases not matched to a gene. The length of the CDR3 is 14 residues. The DNA of the CDR3 is TGTGCCAGCAGTAATAGCGGGAGGGGGACCGAGCAGTACTTC. It translates to CASSNSGRGTEQYF.

The V and J genes are TRBV7-6 and TRBJ1-1; D may be TRBD1 (5 bases). V was trimmed by 5 bases and J by 3 bases, leaving 13 bases between them. Germline values: CDR1 SGHVS, CDR2 FNYEAQ. The CDR3 has 14 amino acids. CDR3 protein: CASSQATGDTEAFF. CDR3 DNA: TGTGCCAGCAGCCAAGCCACAGGAGACACTGAAGCTTTCTTT.

In its sample, this clone was seen once. The chain has TRBV6-5 and TRBJ1-3; D is undetermined. Trimming cost V 10 bases and J 1 base, with 8 bases left between them. CDR1 and CDR2 (germline): MNHEY, SVGAGI. This CDR3 has 12 amino acids. CDR3 in DNA: TGTGCCACTAGTAGTTCTGGAAACACCATATATTTT. Its translation is CATSSSGNTIYF.

The V and J genes are TRBV7-9 and TRBJ2-5; D ambiguous. The germline V gene encodes CDR1 SEHNR and CDR2 FQNEAQ (reference sequence). CDR3 size: 14 residues. Trimming stripped 7 bases from V and 5 bases from J, with 17 bases between. This CDR3 is CASTTTENRETQYF. The CDR3 DNA reads as TGTGCCAGCACCACCACAGAGAACCGGGAGACCCAGTACTTC.

The chain carries TRBV7-3 and TRBJ2-1, with D perhaps matching TRBD2 (6 bases). CDR1 is SGHTA and CDR2 is FQGTGA in the germline V gene. This CDR3 has 16 amino acids. Deletions cut 5 bases from V and 4 bases from J, with 18 bases between. This CDR3 reads CASSPLGGFIYNEQFF. For the CDR3, the DNA is TGTGCCAGCAGCCCCCTCGGGGGATTCATTTACAATGAGCAGTTCTTC.

The chain combines TRBV10-3 with TRBJ2-7, with D perhaps TRBD2 (6 bases). The V end was cut by 0 bases, the J end by 6 bases, with 9 bases between. This CDR3 spans 13 amino acids. Germline values: CDR1 ENHRY, CDR2 SYGVKD. CDR3 DNA sequence: TGTGCCATCAGTGAGTCGGGGGGAGGCGAGCAGTACTTC. Amino acid sequence: CAISESGGGEQYF.

The V gene is TRBV29-1, the J gene TRBJ1-5, with 8 bases lining up with TRBD1. Germline lookup yields CDR1 SQVTM and CDR2 ANQGSEA. The CDR3 runs to 13 residues. Unmatched junction bases numbered 2, after V lost 5 bases and J lost 2 bases. CDR3 protein: CSVTGGGNQPQHF. CDR3 DNA: TGCAGCGTTACAGGGGGAGGCAATCAGCCCCAGCATTTT.

This rearrangement joins TRBV5-4 to TRBJ1-3; 9 nucleotides align to TRBD1. In germline, CDR1 is SGHNT, CDR2 YYREEE (reference sequence). V lost 4 bases and J lost 3; bases outside the gene matches: 5. The CDR3 consists of 15 residues. CDR3 loop: CASSEGQGYGNTIYF. Written as DNA, the CDR3 is TGTGCCAGCAGCGAGGGACAGGGATATGGAAACACCATATATTTT.

The chain couples TRBV19 to TRBJ1-1; perhaps TRBD1 as D (5 bases). This CDR3 has 14 residues. Trimming pared 3 bases from V and 4 bases from J, leaving 12 bases between. Per the germline V gene, CDR1 is LNHDA and CDR2 is SQIVND (reference sequence). In DNA, the CDR3 is TGTGCCAGTAGTATCCACCTCGGGGGCACTGAAGCTTTCTTT. Residues: CASSIHLGGTEAFF.

The chain is built from TRBV2 and TRBJ2-7; TRBD2 is a possible D gene (5 bases). V lost 1 base to trimming and J lost 12 bases, with 16 bases between them. This CDR3 comprises 13 residues. Germline CDR1 and CDR2: SNHLY and FYNNEI. The CDR3 DNA reads TGTGCCAGCAGTGAAGTCGGAGGTTCGTCCGGGTACTTC. This encodes CASSEVGGSSGYF.

This sequence joins TRBV28 and TRBJ2-1; 7 bases align to TRBD1. Unmatched junction bases numbered 6, after V lost 3 bases and J lost 7 bases. From germline, CDR1 is MDHEN and CDR2 SYDVKM. This CDR3 comprises 14 residues. The CDR3 bases are TGTGCCAGCAGTTTGACAGGGCAGGGGAATGAGCAGTTCTTC. Protein sequence: CASSLTGQGNEQFF.

This clone was seen a handful of times. This chain joins TRBV4-2 and TRBJ1-4; 8 nucleotides line up with TRBD1. The CDR3 runs 16 residues. The V and J ends lost 1 base and 4 bases, in that order; junction bases with no gene match: 5. Germline V gives CDR1 LGHNA, CDR2 YNFKEQ. The CDR3 coding sequence is TGTGCCAGCAGCCAAGGACCGACAGGGGATAATGAAAAACTGTTTTTT. Its protein is CASSQGPTGDNEKLFF.

This clone has only a few counts. One junction end does not reproduce the germline sequence, and a read error may be involved. The V call is TRBV28, the J call TRBJ1-2; 11 bases match TRBD1. The CDR3 runs to 15 residues. Per germline, CDR1 MDHEN and CDR2 SYDVKM. CDR3 residues: CASLRWTGGDYGYPF. The CDR3 DNA sequence: TGTGCCAGCCTCCGATGGACAGGGGGCGACTATGGCTACCCCTTC.

This clone was seen just once. V and J are TRBV7-9 and TRBJ2-3; 8 bases align to TRBD2. The CDR3 has 15 residues. The germline V gene encodes CDR1 SEHNR and CDR2 FQNEAQ (reference sequence). V was clipped by 4 bases and J by 4 bases; unmatched bases: 7. The CDR3 loop reads CASSSLTSAADTQYF. The CDR3 region has the DNA TGTGCCAGCAGCTCATTGACTAGCGCGGCAGATACGCAGTATTTT.

The CDR3 bases are TGTGCCAGCATCCTAAAGCGGTCCCACCCCCCGGGAGAGCAGTACTTC. As protein: CASILKRSHPPGEQYF. The chain links TRBV28 to TRBJ2-7; D perhaps matches TRBD2 (5 bases). Trimming shortened V by 7 bases and J by 7 bases, and 26 bases separated the two germline ends. The CDR3 is 16 amino acids. Germline lookup yields CDR1 MDHEN and CDR2 SYDVKM.

The rearrangement links TRBV5-1 to TRBJ2-1, with D perhaps matching TRBD2 (6 bases). The V gene's germline CDR1 is SGHRS and CDR2 YFSETQ. CDR3 size: 14 residues. V lost 5 bases and J 6 bases, leaving 15 bases between the germline ends. In nucleotides, the CDR3 is TGCGCCAGCAGTAAGTCTAGCGAGAGCAATGAGCAGTTCTTC. Protein product: CASSKSSESNEQFF.

The J gene is TRBJ2-7, the V gene TRBV5-1; 8 nucleotides line up with TRBD1. There are 20 residues in the CDR3. Unmatched junction bases numbered 19, after V lost 2 bases and J lost 0 bases. The germline gives CDR1 SGHRS, CDR2 YFSETQ. CDR3 nucleotide sequence: TGCGCCAGCAGCTTAAACCCCCCGATTCCGGGACAGGTCAGCTCCTACGAGCAGTACTTC. Translation: CASSLNPPIPGQVSSYEQYF.

V is TRBV6-5 and J is TRBJ1-1; perhaps TRBD1 as D (5 bases). The CDR3 is 14 amino acids. Germline CDR1 reads MNHEY; CDR2 reads SVGAGI. V dropped 2 bases and J dropped 1 base, with 8 bases sitting between them. As DNA, the CDR3 is TGTGCCAGCAGTTACGCAGGGCCGAACACTGAAGCTTTCTTT. It specifies CASSYAGPNTEAFF.

This chain joins TRBV11-3 and TRBJ2-2, with 8 nucleotides matching TRBD1. Germline CDR1 reads SGHNT; CDR2 reads YENEEA. Unmatched junction bases numbered 5, after V lost 4 bases and J lost 1 base. The CDR3 spans 16 residues. The CDR3 spells CASSSRQGRNTGELFF. CDR3 bases: TGTGCCAGCAGCTCGAGACAGGGGAGGAACACCGGGGAGCTGTTTTTT.

This clone appeared a few times. The gene calls are TRBV11-2 and TRBJ1-5; no definite D call. CDR1 and CDR2 (germline): SGHAT, FQNNGV. The CDR3 has 14 amino acids. The V end was cut by 10 bases, the J end by 0 bases, with 13 bases between. The CDR3 sequence: CANSDTYSNQPQHF. CDR3 sequence (DNA): TGTGCCAACTCCGACACCTATAGCAATCAGCCCCAGCATTTT.

V is TRBV18 and J is TRBJ1-1; D gene uncertain. The CDR3 is 16 residues long. V was clipped by 2 bases and J by 0 bases, with 13 bases between them. The germline CDR1 and CDR2 sequences are KGHSH and LQKENI. The CDR3 protein is CASSPGYRSLNTEAFF. CDR3 DNA: TGTGCCAGCTCACCAGGGTATCGGAGTTTGAACACTGAAGCTTTCTTT.

V and J are TRBV7-8 and TRBJ1-2; D is uncertain. Germline CDR1 is SGHVS and CDR2 is FQNEAQ. V lost 1 base and J 0 bases, leaving 6 bases between the germline ends. The CDR3 has 14 residues. CDR3 nucleotide sequence: TGTGCCAGCAGCTTAGGTACAGCTAACTATGGCTACACCTTC. Protein product: CASSLGTANYGYTF.

CDR3 nucleotides: TGTGCCTCGGGGGATTATGGAAACACCATATATTTT. It translates to CASGDYGNTIYF. The chain recombines TRBV30 with TRBJ1-3; D possibly corresponds to TRBD1 (5 bases). This CDR3 spans 12 amino acids. Trimming cost V 7 bases and J 3 bases, with 10 bases left between them. Germline lookup yields CDR1 GTSNPN and CDR2 SVGIG (reference sequence).

This clone has a handful of counts. This chain links TRBV5-1 with TRBJ2-3; 10 nucleotides match TRBD2. The CDR3 totals 16 residues. Trimming took 4 bases from V and 6 from J; bases not matched to a gene: 11. Germline V gene sequence: CDR1 SGHRS, CDR2 YFSETQ. Here the CDR3 DNA reads TGCGCCAGCAGCAGGAAGAGCGGGGGGGCAGGGGATACGCAGTATTTT. Encoded protein: CASSRKSGGAGDTQYF.

V and J are TRBV29-1 and TRBJ1-2, with D possibly TRBD1 on 5 matching bases. This CDR3 has 12 residues. Germline assignment: CDR1 SQVTM and CDR2 ANQGSEA. Trimming took 4 bases from V and 3 from J, leaving 9 bases between them. CDR3 protein: CSVAGSDYGYTF. CDR3 bases: TGCAGCGTTGCAGGGTCGGACTATGGCTACACCTTC.